This TCR beta chain is drawn from a study of T cell responses to AZD1222 COVID-19 vaccine. General study findings and limits: Seropositivity was recorded at baseline in only 6 or 7 AZD1222 recipients. CD4 TCRs associated with vaccination spanned spike, dominating at 160-218 and 743-854.

Germline V CDR1 and CDR2: LGHDT, YNNKEL (reference sequence). CDR3 size: 15 residues. J gave up 3 bases and V 2 bases, and 7 bases lay outside the gene matches. Researchers grouped second doses given at about 4 or about 12 weeks into one pool. The protocol was immunoSEQ multiplex PCR, while the TCRdb copy is restricted to in-frame clones and leaves out a portion. The sample has over 150,000 clones, roughly 90% seen once; the top ten hold roughly 4%. On this clone: The target antigen is unknown.

Sequenced material: peripheral blood, taken 28 days after the second AZD1222 dose. The V gene is TRBV3-1 (or the pseudogene TRBV3-2), the J gene TRBJ2-7; 7 bases match TRBD1. The TCR was taken from an adult who received the AZD1222 COVID-19 vaccine. The DNA of the CDR3 is TGTGCCAGCAGCCAAACGACAGGGCGCCGCTACGAGCAGTACTTC. Translated, it gives CASSQTTGRRYEQYF.